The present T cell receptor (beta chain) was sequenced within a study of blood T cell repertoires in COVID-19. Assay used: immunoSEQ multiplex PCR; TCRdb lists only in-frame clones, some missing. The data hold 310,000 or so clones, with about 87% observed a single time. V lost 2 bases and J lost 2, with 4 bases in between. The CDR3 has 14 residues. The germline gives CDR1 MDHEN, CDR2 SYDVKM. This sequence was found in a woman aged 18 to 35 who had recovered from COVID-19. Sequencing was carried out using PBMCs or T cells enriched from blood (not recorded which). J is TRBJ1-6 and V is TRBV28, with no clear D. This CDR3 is CASSLVTYNSPLHF. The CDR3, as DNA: TGTGCCAGCAGTTTAGTCACCTATAATTCACCCCTCCACTTT.